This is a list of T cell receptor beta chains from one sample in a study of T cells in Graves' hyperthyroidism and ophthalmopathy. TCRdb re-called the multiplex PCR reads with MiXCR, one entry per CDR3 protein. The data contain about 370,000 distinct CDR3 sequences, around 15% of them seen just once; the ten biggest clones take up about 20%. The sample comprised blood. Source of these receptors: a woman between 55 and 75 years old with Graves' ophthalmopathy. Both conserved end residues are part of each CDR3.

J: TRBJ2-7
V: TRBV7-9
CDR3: CASSLGTSGLGEQYF

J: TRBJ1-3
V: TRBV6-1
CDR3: CASSAKGFGNTIYF

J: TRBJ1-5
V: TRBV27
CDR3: CASGRIYSNQPQHF

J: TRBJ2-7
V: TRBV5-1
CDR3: CASSRETGGGYEQYF

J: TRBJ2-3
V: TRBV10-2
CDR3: CASSESSWGAEDTQYF

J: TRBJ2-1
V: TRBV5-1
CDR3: CASSLEQVGGLEQFF

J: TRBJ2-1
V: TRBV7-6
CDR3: CASSLGPAGEYNEQFF

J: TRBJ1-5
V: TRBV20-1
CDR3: CSGTGGHSNQPQHF

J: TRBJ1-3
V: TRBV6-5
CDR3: CASSYAGPPRSGNTIYF

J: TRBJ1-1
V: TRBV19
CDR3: CASTPGWGRSTEAFF

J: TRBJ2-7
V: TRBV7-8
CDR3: CASSPNAGGRSRHEQYF